This TCR beta chain comes out of a study of human T cells and chemical hapten exposure. Study information: Small volume differences among pooled libraries mainly caused per-sample TCR yield variation.

In the authors' methods: A per-sample median of about 95,000 TCRs was observed, with counts ranging from roughly 20,000 to 750,000. From the RACE reads, TCRdb called clonotypes with MiXCR, one entry per CDR3 protein. The V and J calls, along with clone size, are taken from TCRdb and not from the paper's own processing. This sample has roughly 130,000 distinct CDR3 sequences; about 8.2% occur once, and the top ten carry 1.5% to 2%. Time point noted: healthy volunteer bleed at 2 weeks. The study extracted total RNA from unfractionated whole blood. Germline V gene sequence: CDR1 DFQATT, CDR2 SNEGSKA (reference sequence). V was shortened by 5 bases and J by 3 bases, with 24 bases between the two germline ends. The CDR3 is made up of 17 amino acids.

This sequence originates from a male donor in good health. Some clones in this sample may be carry-over from other donors' samples. Sequenced material: whole blood. The rearrangement uses TRBV20-1 and TRBJ2-3; tentative D call: TRBD1 (6 bases). CDR3 DNA: TGCAGTGCTCCCCTTGGGGGCACGGTTGCAACGACAGATACGCAGTATTTT. Protein product: CSAPLGGTVATTDTQYF.